This T cell receptor (beta chain) was captured by sequencing in a study of OX40 agonist ivuxolimab in advanced cancers. Study-wide background: At 0.01 to 10 mg/kg, ivuxolimab was administered intravenously to patients every 2 weeks. From roughly 20 to 85 years was the age range, with a mean of 60 years, and over 70% were male.

Per germline, CDR1 GTSNPN and CDR2 SVGIG (reference sequence). The CDR3 is made up of 15 amino acids. With 3 bases clipped from V and 0 bases from J, the junction kept 7 bases outside the gene matches. TCRdb keeps only in-frame clones here, not all; method: immunoSEQ multiplex PCR. The sample lists some 90,000 clones, more than 75% seen once, with 0.81% in the top ten. Peripheral blood came from all dose cohorts at three timepoints. This TCR was recovered from an adult with an advanced solid tumor such as melanoma, head and neck, liver or kidney cancer. Sample: CD4+ or CD8+ T cells sorted from blood, taken in a trial of the OX40 agonist ivuxolimab. The rearrangement links TRBV30 to TRBJ1-2; 7 bases are a match to TRBD1. The CDR3 nucleotides are TGTGCCTGGAGGCAAAACAGGGGTTCTAACTATGGCTACACCTTC. It translates to CAWRQNRGSNYGYTF.